The rows below give T cell receptor beta chains drawn from one sample of a study of shared clonotypes between healthy human individuals. Assay used: immunoSEQ multiplex PCR; TCRdb lists only in-frame clones, some missing. The sample shows about 2 million clones, over 85% of them seen only once. Sequenced: naive CD8+ T cells sorted from blood. Receptors originate from a man younger than 30 in good health. CDR3s include the opening cysteine and the closing phenylalanine or tryptophan. The D gene is left open where the match is weak. Clone sizes are given selectively: once, few, many, or a class where the clone is expanded.

>TRBV5-6|TRBJ1-2|-|-
TGTGCCAGCAGCCTCGAGTTAGCTAACTATGGCTACACCTTC
CASSLELANYGYTF
>TRBV4-1|TRBJ1-1|-|-
TGCGCCAGCAGCCAAGATCGAAATAAGGGACAAACTGAAGCTTTCTTT
CASSQDRNKGQTEAFF
>TRBV5-6|TRBJ2-3|-|-
TGTGCCAGCAGCTTGGTAAGGGTAGGTCCAGATACGCAGTATTTT
CASSLVRVGPDTQYF
>TRBV5-6|TRBJ1-2|-|-
TGTGCCAGCAGCTCGTACCGGGACACCTATGGCTACACCTTC
CASSSYRDTYGYTF
>TRBV28|TRBJ1-5|TRBD1|-
TGTGCCAGCAGTTCGACCGGGACAGGGCTGCAGCCCCAGCATTTT
CASSSTGTGLQPQHF
>TRBV2|TRBJ1-3|-|few
TGTGCCAGCAAAGGCGAGAGCTCTGGAAACACCATATATTTT
CASKGESSGNTIYF
>TRBV9|TRBJ2-5|-|-
TGTGCCAGCAGCGTAGCCCGGTTTCCTGGAGAGACCCAGTACTTC
CASSVARFPGETQYF
>TRBV30|TRBJ2-7|TRBD1|-
TGTGCCTGGAGTGGAGGGACAGGCTACGAGCAGTACTTC
CAWSGGTGYEQYF
>TRBV13|TRBJ1-2|-|once
TGTGCCAGCAGCACAGGGTCAAGGGATGGCTACACCTTC
CASSTGSRDGYTF
>TRBV20-1|TRBJ2-2|-|-
TGCAGTGCTAGGAAATCCGGGGAGCTGTTTTTT
CSARKSGELFF
>TRBV5-1|TRBJ1-4|-|-
TGCGCCAGCAGAGTCGATAGTGAAAAACTGTTTTTT
CASRVDSEKLFF
>TRBV5-6|TRBJ1-1|-|-
TGTGCCAGCAGCTTGATCGAGGGCATGAACACTGAAGCTTTCTTT
CASSLIEGMNTEAFF
>TRBV6-5|TRBJ1-2|-|-
TGTGCCAGCAGACCCAGAACAGGGACATCGTATGGCTACACCTTC
CASRPRTGTSYGYTF
>TRBV5-1|TRBJ2-5|-|few
TGCGCCAGCAGCTTGCAAGACTTACTCAAAGAGACCCAGTACTTC
CASSLQDLLKETQYF
>TRBV5-4|TRBJ2-7|TRBD1|-
TGTGCCAGCAGCTCAAGTCCGGGACAGGGTCTTTACGAGCAGTACTTC
CASSSSPGQGLYEQYF
>TRBV28|TRBJ2-1|TRBD2|-
TGTGCCAGCAACGAATTAGCGGGGGAGGACGAGCAGTTCTTC
CASNELAGEDEQFF
>TRBV2|TRBJ1-6|TRBD1|-
TGTGCCAGCAGTGAAATTTTGTGGGACAGGGAGAACTATAATTCACCCCTCCACTTT
CASSEILWDRENYNSPLHF
>TRBV27|TRBJ2-7|-|once
TGTGCCAGCAGCTTTAACGGATACGAGCAGTACTTC
CASSFNGYEQYF
>TRBV27|TRBJ2-2|-|-
TGTGCCAGCAGTCCCCTAAACTTGAACACCGGGGAGCTGTTTTTT
CASSPLNLNTGELFF
>TRBV30|TRBJ2-7|-|few
TGTGCCTGGAGTGTATCGGGGTACAACTACGAGCAGTACTTC
CAWSVSGYNYEQYF
>TRBV6-1|TRBJ1-5|-|-
TGTGCCAGCAGTGAAGGAATGGCGCATAATCAGCCCCAGCATTTT
CASSEGMAHNQPQHF
>TRBV4-1|TRBJ2-3|-|-
TGCGCCAGCAGCCAAGTCGCTATGGCTAGTAGCACAGATACGCAGTATTTT
CASSQVAMASSTDTQYF
>TRBV5-6|TRBJ2-7|TRBD1|-
TGTGCCAGCAGCTTGGGGGACAGGGAGACCTACGAGCAGTACTTC
CASSLGDRETYEQYF
>TRBV11-3|TRBJ2-2|-|-
TGTGCCAGCAGCTTTTTAGCCGCTAACACCGGGGAGCTGTTTTTT
CASSFLAANTGELFF